The 24 T cell receptor beta chains below all came from one sample that was sequenced in a study of blood T cell repertoires in COVID-19. Only in-frame clones appear in the TCRdb table, and some are missing; sequencing was by immunoSEQ multiplex PCR. The table shows 100,000 to 150,000 clones, with over 75% occurring only once. Source material: peripheral blood. The receptors originated from a man aged 25-45 years with COVID-19, enrolled during active disease.

The V call is TRBV16, the J call TRBJ1-2; possible D gene TRBD1, 5 bases. The length of the CDR3 is 17 residues. V was shortened by 0 bases and J by 1 base, with 15 bases between the two germline ends. Per the germline V gene, CDR1 is KGHSY and CDR2 is FQNENV. The CDR3 DNA is TGTGCCAGCAGCCAATCAATTAGCCAGGGCTTTAACTATGGCTACACCTTC. It codes for CASSQSISQGFNYGYTF.

This clone showed up just a few times. The chain uses TRBV27 and TRBJ1-5; D gene ambiguous. CDR3 length: 14 residues. CDR1 and CDR2 (germline): MNHEY, SMNVEV (reference sequence). V lost 2 bases and J lost 1, with 6 bases in between. The CDR3 spells CASSLGQSNQPQHF. For the CDR3, the DNA is TGTGCCAGCAGTTTAGGCCAGAGCAATCAGCCCCAGCATTTT.

This clone was seen a handful of times. V and J are TRBV28 and TRBJ2-5; no firm D call. Germline loops: CDR1 MDHEN, CDR2 SYDVKM. V was trimmed by 6 bases and J by 5 bases, leaving 13 bases between them. CDR3 size: 13 residues. CDR3 DNA: TGTGCCAGCAGCCTCGACTCATGGGAGACCCAGTACTTC. This translates into CASSLDSWETQYF.

The CDR3 is CASSFPSGAYEQYF. The CDR3 bases are TGTGCCAGCAGTTTCCCATCCGGGGCCTACGAGCAGTACTTC. This chain links TRBV28 with TRBJ2-7; possible D gene TRBD2, 5 bases. This CDR3 is 14 amino acids long. Germline CDR1 reads MDHEN; CDR2 reads SYDVKM. V lost 3 bases to trimming and J lost 2 bases, with 11 bases between them. Combining the CDR3 with reference TRBV28 and TRBJ2-7 gives the whole variable domain DVKVTQSSRYLVKRTGEKVFLECVQDMDHENMFWYRQDPGLGLRLIYFSYDVKMKEKGDIPEGYSVSREKKERFSLILESASTNQTSMYLCASSFPSGAYEQYFGPGTRLTVT.

This clone turned up a few times. This sequence joins TRBV2 and TRBJ2-1, with 7 bases aligning to TRBD2. The V and J ends lost 10 bases and 1 base, in that order; junction bases with no gene match: 4. CDR1 and CDR2 from the germline V gene are SNHLY and FYNNEI. There are 13 residues in the CDR3. The CDR3 DNA follows: TGTGCCAAAGCGGGAAGGTCCTACAATGAGCAGTTCTTC. Amino acids: CAKAGRSYNEQFF.

The CDR3 is CSASTGASTDTQYF. DNA of the CDR3: TGCAGTGCTAGTACTGGTGCTAGCACAGATACGCAGTATTTT. The chain employs TRBV20-1 and TRBJ2-3; D remains ambiguous. Germline V gives CDR1 DFQATT, CDR2 SNEGSKA (reference sequence). The germline V and J ends were trimmed by 3 bases and 0 bases, with 10 bases remaining between them. The CDR3 spans 14 residues.

The rearrangement uses TRBV28 and TRBJ2-3; TRBD2 aligns across 7 bases. Germline-derived CDR1 and CDR2 are MDHEN and SYDVKM. V lost 4 bases to trimming and J lost 5 bases; unmatched junction nucleotides: 6. CDR3 length: 14 amino acids. The CDR3 DNA is TGTGCCAGCAGTTCCGCGGGAGAGGGAGATACGCAGTATTTT. Its translation: CASSSAGEGDTQYF. The entire variable domain, with the rest obtained from reference TRBV28 and TRBJ2-3, is as follows: DVKVTQSSRYLVKRTGEKVFLECVQDMDHENMFWYRQDPGLGLRLIYFSYDVKMKEKGDIPEGYSVSREKKERFSLILESASTNQTSMYLCASSSAGEGDTQYFGPGTRLTVL.

The chain combines TRBV25-1 with TRBJ2-1; TRBD1 agrees at 8 bases. Germline CDR1 is MGHDK and CDR2 is SYGVNS. J lost 0 bases, V lost 9 bases, and 10 bases had no gene match. The CDR3 sequence is 16 residues long. CDR3 in amino acids: CASPQRGTGSYNEQFF. The CDR3 DNA reads as TGTGCCAGTCCTCAGAGGGGGACAGGCTCCTACAATGAGCAGTTCTTC.

The rearrangement links TRBV28 to TRBJ1-2; no definite D call. Germline loops: CDR1 MDHEN, CDR2 SYDVKM. The CDR3 runs 12 residues. Trimming took off 7 bases at V and 1 base at J, with 7 bases between the two ends. DNA for the CDR3: TGTGCCAGCACAACCAGTAACTATGGCTACACCTTC. This encodes CASTTSNYGYTF.

In this sample, this clone turned up a few times. The chain carries TRBV27 and TRBJ2-3; perhaps TRBD2 as D (7 bases). V lost 5 bases and J lost 2, with 17 bases in between. Germline V gene lookup returns CDR1 MNHEY and CDR2 SMNVEV (reference sequence). The CDR3 is 16 amino acids. The CDR3 nucleotides are TGTGCCAGCAGTACGTACACGGGGGGCTACACAGATACGCAGTATTTT. This gives the protein CASSTYTGGYTDTQYF.

The V gene is TRBV2, the J gene TRBJ2-7; 8 positions agree with TRBD1. This CDR3 contains 14 residues. CDR1 and CDR2 from the germline V gene are SNHLY and FYNNEI. With 6 bases clipped from V and 5 bases from J, the junction kept 9 bases outside the gene matches. The CDR3 loop is CASRQQGGWDEQYF. The CDR3 DNA sequence: TGTGCCAGCAGGCAACAGGGGGGCTGGGACGAGCAGTACTTC.

This chain links TRBV30 with TRBJ2-7, with 7 bases aligning to TRBD2. Per germline, CDR1 GTSNPN and CDR2 SVGIG (reference sequence). The CDR3 totals 13 residues. The junction had 8 bases not matched to a gene; V was cut back by 5 bases and J by 4 bases. DNA for the CDR3: TGTGCCTGGGACGACGGCGGGGGTTACGAGCAGTACTTC. It codes for CAWDDGGGYEQYF.

This clone was seen just once. Here the CDR3 reads CASGVGQGANQPQHF. CDR3 nucleotide sequence: TGTGCTAGTGGTGTGGGACAGGGGGCGAATCAGCCCCAGCATTTT. The J gene is TRBJ1-5, the V gene TRBV12-5; 12 positions match TRBD1. This CDR3 comprises 15 residues. V lost 5 bases and J lost 4; bases outside the gene matches: 3. Germline assignment: CDR1 LGHNT and CDR2 FRNRAP.

The rearrangement joins TRBV28 to TRBJ1-3; D is unclear. Trimming pared 2 bases from V and 4 bases from J, leaving 12 bases between. This CDR3 contains 15 residues. Germline CDR1 reads MDHEN; CDR2 reads SYDVKM. CDR3 bases: TGTGCCAGCAGTTTAGAGGTACCCCACGGAAACACCATATATTTT. It specifies CASSLEVPHGNTIYF.

This chain uses TRBV19 with TRBJ1-5; tentative D call: TRBD1 (5 bases). The V gene lost 3 bases and the J gene lost 6 bases, with 15 bases spanning the gap. The germline V gene encodes CDR1 LNHDA and CDR2 SQIVND (reference sequence). This CDR3 is 15 amino acids long. CDR3: CASSIDQDGGQPQHF. CDR3 nucleotide sequence: TGTGCCAGTAGTATCGACCAAGACGGGGGTCAGCCCCAGCATTTT.

The chain couples TRBV4-1 to TRBJ2-2; 14 bases map to TRBD2. The ends lost 4 bases at V and 6 bases at J; junction bases unmatched: 1. This CDR3 has 15 residues. Looked up from germline, CDR1 is MGHRA and CDR2 is YSYEKL. CDR3 DNA: TGCGCCAGCAGCCCGGGACTAGCGGGGGCCGGGGAGCTGTTTTTT. The encoded protein is CASSPGLAGAGELFF.

The V and J genes are TRBV30 and TRBJ2-2, with TRBD2 matching 8 bases. Germline trimming cut 4 bases from V and 4 bases from J; bases unmatched to any gene: 5. The CDR3 contains 14 residues. Germline-derived CDR1 and CDR2 are GTSNPN and SVGIG (reference sequence). The CDR3 here is CAWTGTSLTGELFF. The DNA of the CDR3 is TGTGCCTGGACCGGGACTAGTCTCACCGGGGAGCTGTTTTTT.

The V and J genes are TRBV5-4 and TRBJ1-2, with TRBD1 matching over 9 bases. Per germline, CDR1 SGHNT and CDR2 YYREEE (reference sequence). The trim removed 7 bases at V and 4 bases at J, leaving 14 bases unmatched. The CDR3 extends over 16 amino acids. In DNA form, the CDR3 reads TGTGCCAGCGCACGCCCCGTGGGACAGGGAGGCTATGGCTACACCTTC. Amino acid sequence: CASARPVGQGGYGYTF.

The gene calls are TRBV15 and TRBJ1-1; the D is unclear. Per the germline V gene, CDR1 is LNHNV and CDR2 is YYDKDF (reference sequence). This CDR3 is built from 16 residues. Trimming pared 1 base from V and 3 bases from J, leaving 15 bases between. CDR3 protein: CATSRGKGVSYTEAFF. CDR3 nucleotide sequence: TGTGCCACCAGCAGAGGAAAGGGAGTTTCGTACACTGAAGCTTTCTTT.

The rearrangement joins TRBV7-8 to TRBJ2-1; perhaps TRBD2 as D (5 bases). CDR3 length: 14 residues. Germline V gives CDR1 SGHVS, CDR2 FQNEAQ. V gave up 1 base and J gave up 7 bases, with 11 bases separating them. The CDR3 nucleotides read TGTGCCAGCAGCTTAGTGGCTAGCATAAATGAGCAGTTCTTC. Its protein product is CASSLVASINEQFF.

The chain is built from TRBV5-4 and TRBJ1-1; a possible D gene is TRBD1 (5 bases). Germline CDR1 is SGHNT and CDR2 is YYREEE (reference sequence). With 4 bases removed from V and 0 bases from J, the gap between germline ends came to 13 bases. The CDR3 loop spans 15 amino acids. DNA for the CDR3: TGTGCCAGCAGCCCGGGACTACTAATGAACACTGAAGCTTTCTTT. It yields the protein CASSPGLLMNTEAFF.

In the case of this clone: This sample also contains other DNA sequences that code for the same CDR3. The chain employs TRBV7-2 and TRBJ2-5; a possible D gene is TRBD2 (7 bases). The CDR3 is 15 amino acids. From germline, CDR1 is SGHTA and CDR2 FQGNSA. The germline V and J ends were trimmed by 1 base and 1 base, with 10 bases remaining between them. The CDR3 region is CASSLGGGPQETQYF. The CDR3 DNA reads TGTGCCAGCAGCTTAGGCGGGGGCCCCCAAGAGACCCAGTACTTC.

The chain recombines TRBV5-1 with TRBJ2-3; TRBD1 might be the D (5 bases). V was pared by 0 bases and J by 7 bases, with 12 bases between. The CDR3 consists of 14 residues. The V gene's germline CDR1 is SGHRS and CDR2 YFSETQ. The CDR3: CASSLGQSPNTQYF. CDR3 in DNA: TGCGCCAGCAGCTTGGGACAGTCTCCAAATACGCAGTATTTT.

This clone was recorded a few times. This chain links TRBV28 with TRBJ1-4; 10 bases match TRBD1. CDR1 is MDHEN, CDR2 SYDVKM, per germline. V was pared by 6 bases and J by 7 bases, with 8 bases of the junction left unmatched. There are 15 residues in the CDR3. In DNA form, the CDR3 reads TGTGCCAGCAGGTCCGGGACAGGGGAGAGTGAAAAACTGTTTTTT. It specifies CASRSGTGESEKLFF.